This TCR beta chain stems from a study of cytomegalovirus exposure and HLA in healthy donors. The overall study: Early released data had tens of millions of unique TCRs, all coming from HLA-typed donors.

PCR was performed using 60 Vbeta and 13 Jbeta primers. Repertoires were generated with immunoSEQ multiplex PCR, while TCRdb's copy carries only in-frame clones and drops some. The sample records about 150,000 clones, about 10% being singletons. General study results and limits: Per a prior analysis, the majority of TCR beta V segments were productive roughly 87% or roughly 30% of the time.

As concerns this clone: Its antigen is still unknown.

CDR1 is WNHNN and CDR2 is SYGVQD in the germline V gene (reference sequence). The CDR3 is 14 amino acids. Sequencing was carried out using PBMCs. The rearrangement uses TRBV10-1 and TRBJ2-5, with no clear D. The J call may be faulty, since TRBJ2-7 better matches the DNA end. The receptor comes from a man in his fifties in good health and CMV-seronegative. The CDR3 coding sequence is TGCGCCAGCAGTGAAGGCTCTGGGCCCTACGAGCAGTACTTC. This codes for CASSEGSGPYEQYF.